These 5 T cell receptor beta chains share one sample of origin, sequenced in a study of CD8 T cells in Susac syndrome. RNA totalling roughly 0.45 to 1 ug underwent reverse transcription with random hexamers. From the immunoSEQ multiplex PCR reads, TCRdb called clonotypes with MiXCR, one entry per CDR3 protein. The table includes about 120,000 distinct CDR3 sequences, 95% to 96% detected once. Sequenced: CD4+ T cells from PBMCs. The receptors here all came from a human donor with Susac syndrome.

This clonotype has just one count. The chain recombines TRBV20-1 with TRBJ2-1; 10 nucleotides agree with TRBD1. The V gene's germline CDR1 is DFQATT and CDR2 SNEGSKA (reference sequence). This CDR3 region has 15 residues. Trimming cost V 1 base and J 6 bases; bases outside gene matches: 6. The CDR3 here is CSARGGTGDVNEQFF. DNA for the CDR3: TGCAGTGCTAGAGGGGGGACAGGGGACGTCAATGAGCAGTTCTTC.

The chain has TRBV7-2 and TRBJ2-4, with 7 positions matching TRBD1. Trimming took 5 bases from V and 6 from J; bases not matched to a gene: 13. The CDR3 contains 16 residues. Germline CDR1 reads SGHTA; CDR2 reads FQGNSA. CDR3: CASSPGLIQGLNIQYF. The CDR3 region has the DNA TGTGCCAGCAGCCCGGGCCTTATACAGGGGCTAAACATTCAGTACTTC.

The chain couples TRBV12-3 or TRBV12-4 to TRBJ1-2; D remains ambiguous. Trimming removed 4 bases from V and 4 bases from J, with 7 bases in between. There are 12 residues in the CDR3. For the CDR3, the DNA is TGTGCCAGCAGTTACCTGACCTATGGCTACACCTTC. It is translated as CASSYLTYGYTF.

The chain has TRBV9 and TRBJ2-1, with D possibly matching TRBD2 (5 bases). Germline CDR1 SGDLS, CDR2 YYNGEE. Trimming removed 2 bases from V and 6 bases from J, with 9 bases in between. The CDR3 runs to 13 residues. The CDR3 protein is CASSVDWANEQFF. The CDR3 region has the DNA TGTGCCAGCAGCGTGGACTGGGCCAATGAGCAGTTCTTC.

The chain recombines TRBV19 with TRBJ2-7; TRBD1 aligns across 8 bases. Germline trimming cut 5 bases from V and 0 bases from J; bases unmatched to any gene: 3. Germline CDR1 and CDR2: LNHDA and SQIVND (reference sequence). The CDR3 covers 14 residues. CDR3 nucleotide sequence: TGTGCCAGTAGTGTGACAGGGGTCTCCTACGAGCAGTACTTC. Its protein is CASSVTGVSYEQYF.